Shown below are 7 T cell receptor beta chains from a single sample sequenced in a study of cytomegalovirus exposure and HLA in healthy donors. The protocol was immunoSEQ multiplex PCR, while the TCRdb copy is restricted to in-frame clones and leaves out a portion. The data show 150,000 or so clones, with roughly 80% seen just once and about 2.3% held by the top ten. Source material: PBMCs. Source of these receptors: a man aged 30 to 39 in good health and CMV-seropositive.

This rearrangement joins TRBV9 to TRBJ2-7, with no clear D. In germline, CDR1 is SGDLS, CDR2 YYNGEE. Trimming took 4 bases from V and 2 from J, leaving 16 bases between them. The CDR3 is 15 residues long. CDR3: CASSPSRGWAYEQYF. As DNA, the CDR3 is TGTGCCAGCAGCCCCTCTAGAGGTTGGGCCTACGAGCAGTACTTC.

This chain joins TRBV9 and TRBJ2-7; D possibly corresponds to TRBD1 (5 bases). The CDR3 covers 14 residues. CDR1 and CDR2 (germline): SGDLS, YYNGEE. The germline V and J ends were trimmed by 0 bases and 3 bases, with 10 bases remaining between them. CDR3: CASSVDGRVYEQYF. The CDR3 coding sequence is TGTGCCAGCAGCGTAGATGGCAGGGTCTACGAGCAGTACTTC.

The chain has TRBV11-2 and TRBJ2-1, with TRBD2 matching over 11 bases. With V trimmed by 4 bases and J by 4 bases, 3 bases remained unmatched. The CDR3 has 15 residues. The germline V gene has CDR1 SGHAT and CDR2 FQNNGV. CDR3 protein: CASSSTSGAYNEQFF. CDR3 in DNA: TGTGCCAGCAGCTCGACTAGCGGGGCTTACAATGAGCAGTTCTTC.

This clone was detected a few times. The chain has TRBV6-1 and TRBJ2-6; D gene unclear. Germline-derived CDR1 and CDR2 are MNHNS and SASEGT. Deletions cut 5 bases from V and 0 bases from J, with 8 bases between. CDR3 size: 15 residues. The CDR3 region is CASSLDPSGANVLTF. DNA for the CDR3: TGTGCCAGCAGTCTAGACCCCTCTGGGGCCAACGTCCTGACTTTC.

V is TRBV5-8 and J is TRBJ1-5; D remains ambiguous. The CDR3 is made up of 17 amino acids. CDR1 SGHTS and CDR2 YDEGEE come from the germline V gene. V lost 4 bases and J lost 0, with 17 bases in between. The CDR3 region has the DNA TGTGCCAGCAGCGTTACATACTGGGAGGATAGCAATCAGCCCCAGCATTTT. Amino acid sequence: CASSVTYWEDSNQPQHF.

This sequence joins TRBV4-3 and TRBJ2-1; TRBD2 matches 9 bases. Unmatched junction bases numbered 7, after V lost 1 base and J lost 0 bases. The CDR3 sequence is 18 residues long. Germline loops: CDR1 LGHNA, CDR2 YSLEER. CDR3 protein: CASSQGREGLGSYNEQFF. CDR3 sequence (DNA): TGCGCCAGCAGCCAAGGGCGGGAGGGGCTCGGCTCCTACAATGAGCAGTTCTTC.

The chain couples TRBV4-2 to TRBJ1-5; 9 bases are shared with TRBD1. This CDR3 has 18 amino acids. After removal of 3 bases from V and 6 bases from J, the junction contained 15 bases not matched to a gene. CDR1 and CDR2 (germline): LGHNA, YNFKEQ. The CDR3 sequence is CASSHGRGQGSAAQPQHF. CDR3 bases: TGTGCCAGCAGCCACGGACGGGGACAGGGAAGCGCTGCTCAGCCCCAGCATTTT.